This TCR beta chain was obtained from a study of neurological immune-mediated disorders. Findings and caveats of the study: Among 34 multiple sclerosis patients, 18 had repertoires that phylogenetic grouping placed in one related-CDR3 cluster, a possible signature. No clinical or MRI feature was associated with the multiple sclerosis repertoire cluster. HTLV-1-associated myelopathy had the most TCR clonal expansion, whereas multiple sclerosis had the least (lower than in healthy controls).

MiXCR, applied by TCRdb to the 5' RACE reads, yields one record per CDR3 protein. The top ten hold about 7.4% of the sample, which has about 74,000 distinct CDR3 sequences, 5.2% seen once. The CDR3 loop spans 14 amino acids. J gave up 12 bases and V 5 bases, and 7 bases lay outside the gene matches. Germline loops: CDR1 SGHVS, CDR2 FQNEAQ. As regards this clonotype: Its antigen is not known.

The gene calls are TRBV7-8 and TRBJ2-1; TRBD2 agrees at 13 bases. Sequencing was performed on PBMCs. This sequence was found in a man younger than 30 with multiple sclerosis. CDR3 nucleotides: TGTGCCAGCAGCGGACTAGCGGGGGTAGATACGCAGTTCTTC. It translates to CASSGLAGVDTQFF.